Listed below are T cell receptor beta chains from one sample, sequenced in a study of Graves' ophthalmopathy and Graves' hyperthyroidism. TCRdb called the multiplex PCR reads again in MiXCR, with one record for every CDR3 protein. The data hold around 660,000 distinct CDR3 sequences, with roughly 41% observed a single time. Sequencing used peripheral blood. The receptors originated from an adult man with Graves' ophthalmopathy. CDR3s include the opening cysteine and the closing phenylalanine or tryptophan. Fields, in order: D gene, J gene, clone size, V gene, CDR3 protein, CDR3 DNA. D genes are given only for firm matches. Part of the rows lack a size; the others show once, few, many or a class for expanded clones.

- | TRBJ2-7 | many | TRBV7-9 | CASSLGQVPYEQYF | TGTGCCAGCAGCTTAGGACAGGTTCCCTACGAGCAGTACTTC
- | TRBJ2-7 | - | TRBV6-2/TRBV6-3 | CASSYSGIPYEQYF | TGTGCCAGCAGTTACTCGGGAATACCCTACGAGCAGTACTTC
TRBD2 | TRBJ2-5 | - | TRBV11-2 | CASSKGLAGPLYQETQYF | TGTGCCAGCAGCAAAGGACTAGCGGGGCCCTTGTACCAAGAGACCCAGTACTTC
- | TRBJ1-3 | - | TRBV11-1 | CAREPGSGNTIYF | TGTGCTAGAGAACCGGGCTCTGGAAACACCATATATTTT
- | TRBJ1-1 | - | TRBV14 | CASQRGGPPDEAFF | TGTGCCAGCCAGAGGGGTGGCCCTCCCGATGAAGCTTTCTTT
- | TRBJ1-6 | many | TRBV6-5 | CASRLGVASNSPLHF | TGTGCCAGCAGACTGGGGGTTGCTTCAAATTCACCCCTCCACTTT
- | TRBJ1-2 | few | TRBV11-2 | CASSQEDSNYGYTF | TGTGCCAGCAGCCAAGAGGACAGCAACTATGGCTACACCTTC
TRBD1 | TRBJ1-1 | - | TRBV10-3 | CAIRGGTGADTEAFF | TGTGCCATCAGGGGAGGGACAGGGGCGGACACTGAAGCTTTCTTT
- | TRBJ1-2 | - | TRBV29-1 | CSVEDQGLGYTF | TGCAGCGTTGAAGATCAAGGGCTTGGCTACACCTTC
- | TRBJ1-2 | many | TRBV20-1 | CSARDWQTYGYTF | TGCAGTGCTAGAGATTGGCAGACCTATGGCTACACCTTC
- | TRBJ2-5 | - | TRBV20-1 | CSASRKVRRGIQETQYF | TGCAGTGCTAGCAGGAAAGTACGGCGAGGAATCCAAGAGACCCAGTACTTC
TRBD1 | TRBJ2-7 | - | TRBV30 | CAWSVMGQGTYEQYF | TGTGCCTGGAGTGTAATGGGACAGGGAACCTACGAGCAGTACTTC
- | TRBJ2-2 | - | TRBV13 | CASSQTELSGELFF | TGCGCCAGCAGCCAGACAGAGCTTTCCGGGGAGCTGTTTTTT
TRBD1 | TRBJ1-1 | many | TRBV6-5 | CASSPTLDRGEAFF | TGTGCCAGCAGTCCGACGTTGGACAGGGGTGAAGCTTTCTTT
- | TRBJ1-3 | - | TRBV29-1 | CSSLMASGVNTIYF | TGCAGCAGTTTAATGGCCTCAGGAGTAAACACCATATATTTT
- | TRBJ1-4 | few | TRBV5-1 | CASSIQGVGEKLFF | TGCGCCAGCAGCATACAGGGTGTTGGTGAAAAACTGTTTTTT
TRBD1 | TRBJ1-6 | - | TRBV20-1 | CSARGVGQGAWPLHF | TGCAGTGCCCGGGGCGTGGGACAGGGGGCTTGGCCCCTCCACTTT
- | TRBJ2-3 | - | TRBV7-9 | CASSDPRGDTQYF | TGTGCCAGCAGCGACCCCAGGGGAGATACGCAGTATTTT
- | TRBJ1-4 | many | TRBV20-1 | CSAHSGGDEKLFF | TGCAGTGCTCACTCGGGGGGGGACGAAAAACTGTTTTTT
- | TRBJ1-1 | - | TRBV30 | CAWSVMGAVEAFF | TGTGCCTGGAGTGTAATGGGGGCTGTTGAAGCTTTCTTT
- | TRBJ1-5 | - | TRBV7-2 | CASSLIPPGNQPQHF | TGTGCCAGCAGCTTGATTCCCCCGGGCAATCAGCCCCAGCATTTT
- | TRBJ1-1 | - | TRBV5-5 | CASSPLGDRYTEAFF | TGTGCCAGCAGCCCCCTTGGAGACAGGTACACTGAAGCTTTCTTT
- | TRBJ2-7 | - | TRBV7-4 | CASSQRTSYEQYF | TGTGCCAGCAGCCAAAGGACATCCTACGAGCAGTACTTC
- | TRBJ1-2 | - | TRBV19 | CASSSIGGDYGYTF | TGTGCCAGTAGCAGCATAGGGGGTGACTATGGCTACACCTTC
- | TRBJ2-3 | few | TRBV7-2 | CASSLAGVGTDTQYF | TGTGCCAGCAGCTTAGCGGGGGTAGGGACAGATACGCAGTATTTT
TRBD1 | TRBJ1-6 | many | TRBV20-1 | CSARDADRGDNSPLHF | TGCAGTGCTAGAGATGCCGACAGGGGGGATAATTCACCCCTCCACTTT
TRBD1 | TRBJ1-2 | many | TRBV25-1 | CASSDGGTGLNYGYTF | TGTGCCAGCAGTGATGGCGGGACAGGGCTTAACTATGGCTACACCTTC
TRBD2 | TRBJ2-5 | - | TRBV9 | CASSADGGRAGGSQYF | TGTGCCAGCAGCGCCGACGGGGGGCGGGCGGGAGGAAGCCAGTACTTC
TRBD1 | TRBJ2-1 | once | TRBV15 | CATSIETGTGYNEQFF | TGTGCCACCAGCATAGAAACCGGGACAGGGTACAATGAGCAGTTCTTC
- | TRBJ2-5 | - | TRBV7-9 | CASSKGVRGETQYF | TGTGCCAGCAGCAAGGGGGTACGAGGGGAGACCCAGTACTTC
TRBD1 | TRBJ1-4 | - | TRBV7-2 | CASSKGQVEKLFF | TGTGCCAGCAGCAAGGGACAGGTTGAAAAACTGTTTTTT
TRBD1 | TRBJ1-1 | - | TRBV12-3/TRBV12-4 | CASRLGQGRSEAFF | TGTGCCAGCAGACTCGGACAGGGAAGGAGTGAAGCTTTCTTT
- | TRBJ1-4 | - | TRBV3-1 | CASSSIGTGNEKLFF | TGTGCCAGCAGCTCGATAGGGACGGGTAATGAAAAACTGTTTTTT
- | TRBJ1-4 | - | TRBV4-1 | CASRDSRPPGEKLFF | TGCGCCAGCAGGGATTCACGGCCGCCGGGGGAAAAACTGTTTTTT
- | TRBJ1-1 | - | TRBV29-1 | CSAIGGGGSTEAFF | TGCAGTGCGATTGGAGGTGGGGGGAGCACTGAAGCTTTCTTT
- | TRBJ2-1 | - | TRBV2 | CASSIDANNEQFF | TGTGCCAGCAGTATCGACGCCAACAATGAGCAGTTCTTC
- | TRBJ2-2 | - | TRBV6-5 | CASSYVGRNGELFF | TGTGCCAGCAGTTACGTGGGAAGGAACGGGGAGCTGTTTTTT
- | TRBJ1-5 | many | TRBV20-1 | CSASLSNQPQHF | TGCAGTGCATCCCTGAGCAATCAGCCCCAGCATTTT
- | TRBJ2-2 | few | TRBV5-1 | CASSLGGPWLGNTGELFF | TGCGCCAGCAGCCTTGGTGGACCATGGTTGGGTAACACCGGGGAGCTGTTTTTT
TRBD1 | TRBJ2-5 | - | TRBV25-1 | CASPERLDRDQETQYF | TGTGCCAGCCCCGAAAGGTTGGACAGGGATCAAGAGACCCAGTACTTC
- | TRBJ1-4 | - | TRBV25-1 | CASLFPGRDEKLFF | TGTGCCAGCTTATTCCCGGGACGAGACGAAAAACTGTTTTTT
- | TRBJ2-7 | many | TRBV10-3 | CASIPGEGTYEQYF | TGTGCCAGCATCCCCGGAGAAGGGACCTACGAGCAGTACTTC
- | TRBJ1-2 | many | TRBV20-1 | CSAVDGNYGYTF | TGCAGTGCAGTGGACGGAAACTATGGCTACACCTTC
TRBD2 | TRBJ2-7 | - | TRBV7-6 | CASSLASHGLAAEQYF | TGTGCCAGCAGCTTAGCGTCCCATGGACTAGCGGCCGAGCAGTACTTC
- | TRBJ2-7 | - | TRBV20-1 | CSAMGALEQYF | TGCAGTGCTATGGGGGCGTTGGAGCAGTACTTC
- | TRBJ1-4 | - | TRBV6-5 | CASSRGLTNEKLFF | TGTGCCAGCAGTAGGGGTTTGACTAATGAAAAACTGTTTTTT
- | TRBJ2-5 | few | TRBV5-6 | CASSKRTGGQETQYF | TGTGCCAGCAGCAAACGGACTGGGGGCCAAGAGACCCAGTACTTC
TRBD1 | TRBJ1-2 | - | TRBV25-1 | CASSGTGGSGYTF | TGTGCCAGCAGTGGGACAGGGGGCTCGGGCTACACCTTC
- | TRBJ2-2 | - | TRBV2 | CASRTSLAGKLFF | TGTGCCAGCAGGACTTCCTTGGCCGGGAAGCTGTTCTTT
- | TRBJ2-2 | few | TRBV20-1 | CSAKRALNTGELFF | TGCAGTGCTAAAAGAGCCCTAAACACCGGGGAGCTGTTTTTT
TRBD1 | TRBJ1-2 | few | TRBV5-1 | CASNRDRGTGDGYTF | TGCGCCAGCAACCGCGACCGGGGGACAGGGGATGGCTACACCTTC